This TCR beta chain was recorded in a study of T cells after yellow fever vaccination (dated by TCRdb to 2018 to 2020). Study-wide context: The SMART-Seq v4 Ultra Low Input RNA kit was used to prepare libraries from fractions with low cell numbers. Bulk TCR alpha and beta repertoires were sequenced longitudinally to track T-cell clones before and after primary and booster YFV17D yellow fever vaccination. The cohort comprised two healthy male donors, one aged 18 to 29 and one aged 30 to 39 years. Bulk PBMC replicates and cell subsets were isolated from blood drawn at multiple timepoints before and after both primary and secondary immunization. Overall results and qualifications from the work: A small share of clonotypes occurred in both CD4 and CD8 compartments, likely arising from convergent recombination. The secondary T-cell response was found to be weaker but faster than the primary response, with a peak reached on day 5 rather than on day 15. The study included only two donors, which limits how far the findings can be generalized. FACS-sorted repertoires could contain abundant contaminating clonotypes from the bulk population, so computational filtering was required. After the booster, most clones that had expanded after primary vaccination were detected again (roughly 95% of CD4 and around 88% of CD8), suggesting broad maintenance of memory.

V gives up 9 bases and J gives up 4 bases, and the segment between their germline ends measures 9 bases. The CDR3, from cysteine to phenylalanine, totals 11 residues. Solely the CDR3 DNA is kept, with 33 bases framed from the first base. The germline V gene provides CDR1 KGHDR and CDR2 SFDVKD. This clonotype was counted at least ten times. Its antigen remains undetermined. Base quality data are lacking; no much larger clone is found one base away. TCR cDNA was synthesized by 5'RACE template switching, through which a universal primer site and unique molecular identifiers were introduced. cDNA synthesis was primed from both the TCR alpha and TCR beta constant segments. Library amplification involved two PCR steps, and the second step added sample barcodes and sequencing adapters. Sequencing of the libraries was done on either Illumina HiSeq 2500 (2x100 bp) or NovaSeq (2x150 bp). Turning to the authors' computational methods: MIGEC was used to demultiplex reads and collapse the reads into UMI consensus sequences, and MiXCR was used for V(D)J alignment. Vaccine-responding clonotypes were identified with edgeR using replicate PBMC samples, with FDR below 0.01 and a log2 fold change above 5 up to day 15 being required. Each bulk clonotype received a CD4 or CD8 identity based on whether the sequenced CD4 or CD8 repertoire contained that clonotype at higher abundance. TCRdb passed the public sequencing reads through fastp at Q25 and MiXCR, retaining productive beta sequences. A single entry per CDR3 protein holds the most common genes and DNA from its merged rows. TCRdb assigned the V and J calls; the authors' analysis was not used. This sample comprises around 140,000 distinct CDR3 sequences, roughly 8.2% of them detected only once. Jointly, the top ten make up approximately 0.67% of the sample.

The sample's treatment or condition label, in plain terms: live attenuated yellow fever vaccine strain. A standard Ficoll-Paque protocol was used to isolate PBMCs from peripheral blood. Dynabeads CD4 and CD8 positive selection kits were used to isolate CD4 and CD8 T-cell fractions. TriZol was used to extract RNA from bulk PBMCs, CD4 and CD8 fractions, and dextramer-positive and dextramer-negative fractions. This receptor chain uses TRBV24-1 and TRBJ2-7, with the D gene not confidently named. The receptor comes from a young man who received the YFV17D yellow fever vaccine. Sequenced material: CD4+ T cells sorted from PBMCs, taken 5 days after the yellow fever booster vaccination. CDR3 protein: CATLRRYEQYF. The DNA reads TGTGCCACCCTTCGGCGGTACGAGCAGTACTTC.